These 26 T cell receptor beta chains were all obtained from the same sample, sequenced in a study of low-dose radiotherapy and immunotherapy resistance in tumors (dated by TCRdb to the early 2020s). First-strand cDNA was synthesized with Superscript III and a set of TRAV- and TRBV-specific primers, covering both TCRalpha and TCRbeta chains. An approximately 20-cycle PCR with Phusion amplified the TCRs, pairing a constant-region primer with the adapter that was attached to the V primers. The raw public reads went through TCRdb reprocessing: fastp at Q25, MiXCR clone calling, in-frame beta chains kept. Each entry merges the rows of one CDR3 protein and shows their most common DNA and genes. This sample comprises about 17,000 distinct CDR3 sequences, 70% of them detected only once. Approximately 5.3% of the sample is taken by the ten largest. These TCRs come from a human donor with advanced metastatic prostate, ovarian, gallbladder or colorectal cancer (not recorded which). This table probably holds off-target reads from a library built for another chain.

CDR3 loop: CASSRTRVIGPSGELFF. The CDR3 bases are TGTGCCAGCAGCCGTACTAGGGTAATAGGGCCCTCCGGGGAGCTGTTTTTT. The rearrangement links TRBV6-1 to TRBJ2-2; D perhaps matches TRBD2 (5 bases). The V end lost 6 bases, the J end lost 6 bases, and 23 bases lay between the germline ends. The V gene's germline CDR1 is MNHNS and CDR2 SASEGT. This CDR3 comprises 17 residues.

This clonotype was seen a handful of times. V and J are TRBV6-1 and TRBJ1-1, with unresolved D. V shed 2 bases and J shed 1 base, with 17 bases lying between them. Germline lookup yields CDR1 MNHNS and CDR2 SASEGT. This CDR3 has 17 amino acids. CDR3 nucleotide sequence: TGTGCCAGCAGTGAAACTGTGGCAGCGACCAGGAACACTGAAGCTTTCTTT. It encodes CASSETVAATRNTEAFF.

DNA of the CDR3: TGTGCCAGCAGCCAAGGTTTACAGGGGGTTGAGACCCAGTACTTC. It codes for CASSQGLQGVETQYF. The chain employs TRBV14 and TRBJ2-5; 8 nucleotides agree with TRBD1. The CDR3 sequence is 15 residues long. Trimming removed 1 base from V and 5 bases from J; junction bases left unmatched: 6. Germline V CDR1 and CDR2: SGHDN, FVKESK.

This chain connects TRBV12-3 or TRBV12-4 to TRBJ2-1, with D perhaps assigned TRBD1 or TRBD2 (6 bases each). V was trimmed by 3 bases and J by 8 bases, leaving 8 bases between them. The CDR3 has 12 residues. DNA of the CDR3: TGTGCCAGCAGTTTCCGGGGGCATGAGCAGTTCTTC. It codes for CASSFRGHEQFF.

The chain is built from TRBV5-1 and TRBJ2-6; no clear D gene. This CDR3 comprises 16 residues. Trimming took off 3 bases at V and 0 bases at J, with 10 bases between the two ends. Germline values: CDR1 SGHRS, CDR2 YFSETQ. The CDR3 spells CASSSLQPSGANVLTF. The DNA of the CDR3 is TGCGCCAGCAGCTCCCTCCAGCCCTCTGGGGCCAACGTCCTGACTTTC.

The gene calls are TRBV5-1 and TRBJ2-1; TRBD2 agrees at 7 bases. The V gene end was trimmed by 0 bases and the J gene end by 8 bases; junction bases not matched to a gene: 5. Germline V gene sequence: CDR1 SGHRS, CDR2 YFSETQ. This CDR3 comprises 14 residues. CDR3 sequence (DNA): TGCGCCAGCAGCTTGGGACTAGCATCTGATGAGCAGTTCTTC. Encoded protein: CASSLGLASDEQFF.

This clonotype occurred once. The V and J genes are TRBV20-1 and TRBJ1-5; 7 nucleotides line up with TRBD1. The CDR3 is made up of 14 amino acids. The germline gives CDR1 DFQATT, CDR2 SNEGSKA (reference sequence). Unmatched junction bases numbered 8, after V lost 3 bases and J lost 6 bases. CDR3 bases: TGCAGTGCTAGGACAGGGAATGGAGGTCAGCCCCAGCATTTT. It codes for CSARTGNGGQPQHF.

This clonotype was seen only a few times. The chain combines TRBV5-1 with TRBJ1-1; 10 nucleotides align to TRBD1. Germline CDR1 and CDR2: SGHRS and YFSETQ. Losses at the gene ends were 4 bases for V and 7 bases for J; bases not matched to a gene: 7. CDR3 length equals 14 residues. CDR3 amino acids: CASSGVGTGVEAFF. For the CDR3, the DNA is TGCGCCAGCAGCGGGGTCGGGACAGGGGTTGAAGCTTTCTTT.

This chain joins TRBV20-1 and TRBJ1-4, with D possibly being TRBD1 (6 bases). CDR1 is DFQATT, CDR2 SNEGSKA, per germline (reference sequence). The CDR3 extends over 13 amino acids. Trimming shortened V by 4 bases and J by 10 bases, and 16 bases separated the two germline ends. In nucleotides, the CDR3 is TGCAGTGCTACCGGGGGCAGTAGGGGAAAACTGTTTTTT. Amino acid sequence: CSATGGSRGKLFF.

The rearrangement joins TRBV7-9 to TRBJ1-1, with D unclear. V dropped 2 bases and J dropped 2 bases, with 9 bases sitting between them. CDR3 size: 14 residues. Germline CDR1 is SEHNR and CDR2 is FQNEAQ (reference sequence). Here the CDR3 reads CASSLPQRNTEAFF. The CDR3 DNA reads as TGTGCCAGCAGCTTACCCCAGCGAAACACTGAAGCTTTCTTT.

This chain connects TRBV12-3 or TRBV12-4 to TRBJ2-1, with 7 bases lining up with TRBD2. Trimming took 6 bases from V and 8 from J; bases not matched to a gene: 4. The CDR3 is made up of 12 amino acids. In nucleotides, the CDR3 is TGTGCCAGCAGACTCGGACTAGATGAGCAGTTCTTC. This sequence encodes CASRLGLDEQFF.

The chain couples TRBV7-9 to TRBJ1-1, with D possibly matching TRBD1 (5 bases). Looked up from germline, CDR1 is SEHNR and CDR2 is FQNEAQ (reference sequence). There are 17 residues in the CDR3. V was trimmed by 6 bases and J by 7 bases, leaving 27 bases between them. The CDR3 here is CASSPPFPGEGRNEAFF. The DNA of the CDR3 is TGTGCCAGCAGTCCGCCATTCCCGGGGGAGGGAAGGAATGAAGCTTTCTTT.

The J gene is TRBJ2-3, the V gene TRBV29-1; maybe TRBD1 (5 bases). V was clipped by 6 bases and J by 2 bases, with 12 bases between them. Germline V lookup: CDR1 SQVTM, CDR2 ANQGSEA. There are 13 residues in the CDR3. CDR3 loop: CSVRQQHTDTQYF. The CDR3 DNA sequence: TGCAGCGTACGACAGCAGCACACAGATACGCAGTATTTT.

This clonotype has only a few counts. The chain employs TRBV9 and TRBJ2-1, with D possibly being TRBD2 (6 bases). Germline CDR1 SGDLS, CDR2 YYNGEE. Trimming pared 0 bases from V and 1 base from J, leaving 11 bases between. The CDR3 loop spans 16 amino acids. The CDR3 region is CASSVDTTRSYNEQFF. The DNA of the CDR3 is TGTGCCAGCAGCGTAGACACGACTAGATCCTACAATGAGCAGTTCTTC.

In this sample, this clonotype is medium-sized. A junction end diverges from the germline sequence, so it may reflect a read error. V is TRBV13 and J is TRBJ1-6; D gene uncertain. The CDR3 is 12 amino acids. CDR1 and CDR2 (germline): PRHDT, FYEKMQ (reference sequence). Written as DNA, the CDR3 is TGTGCAATTGACACCAATGCAGGCAAATCAACCTTT. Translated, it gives CAIDTNAGKSTF. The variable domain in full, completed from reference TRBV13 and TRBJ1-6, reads AAGVIQSPRHLIKEKRETATLKCYPIPRHDTVYWYQQGPGQDPQFLISFYEKMQSDKGSIPDRFSAQQFSDYHSELNMSSLELGDSALYFCAIDTNAGKSTFGNGTRLTVT.

The CDR3 DNA is TGTGCCAGCTTCACCGGGACAGGGGCCTACGAGCAGTACTTC. Its protein product is CASFTGTGAYEQYF. V usage is TRBV28 and J usage is TRBJ2-7; 10 bases fit TRBD1. CDR1 is MDHEN, CDR2 SYDVKM, per germline. V gave up 8 bases and J gave up 2 bases; unmatched junction bases: 6. This CDR3 contains 14 residues.

CDR3 protein: CASRDSSGGLTYEQYF. CDR3 nucleotide sequence: TGTGCCAGCAGGGACTCTAGCGGGGGCCTGACCTACGAGCAGTACTTC. V is TRBV12-3 or TRBV12-4 and J is TRBJ2-7; 10 bases match TRBD2. The CDR3 contains 16 residues. Unmatched junction bases numbered 10, after V lost 6 bases and J lost 2 bases.

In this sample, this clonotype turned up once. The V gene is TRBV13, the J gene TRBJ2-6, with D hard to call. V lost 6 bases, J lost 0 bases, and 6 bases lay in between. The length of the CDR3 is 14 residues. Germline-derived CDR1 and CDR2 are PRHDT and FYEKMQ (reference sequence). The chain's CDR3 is CASSRVSGANVLTF. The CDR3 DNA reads TGTGCCAGCAGTAGGGTCTCTGGGGCCAACGTCCTGACTTTC.

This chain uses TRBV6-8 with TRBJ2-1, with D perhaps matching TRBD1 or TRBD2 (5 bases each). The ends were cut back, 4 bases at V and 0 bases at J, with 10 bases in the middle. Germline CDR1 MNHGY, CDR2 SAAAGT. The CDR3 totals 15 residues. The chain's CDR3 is CASSSGTRSYNEQFF. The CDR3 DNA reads TGTGCCAGCAGTTCTGGGACCCGCTCCTACAATGAGCAGTTCTTC.

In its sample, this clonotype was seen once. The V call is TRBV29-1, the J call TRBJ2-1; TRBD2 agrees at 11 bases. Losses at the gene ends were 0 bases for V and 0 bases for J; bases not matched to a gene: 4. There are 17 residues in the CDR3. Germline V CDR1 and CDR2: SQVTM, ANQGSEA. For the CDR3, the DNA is TGCAGCGTTGAAGATATTACTAGCGGGAGCTCCTACAATGAGCAGTTCTTC. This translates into CSVEDITSGSSYNEQFF.

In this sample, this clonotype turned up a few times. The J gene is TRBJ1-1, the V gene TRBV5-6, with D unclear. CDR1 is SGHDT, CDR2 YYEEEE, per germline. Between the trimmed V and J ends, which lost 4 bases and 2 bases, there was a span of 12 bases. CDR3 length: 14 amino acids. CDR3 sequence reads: CASSPVGVNTEAFF. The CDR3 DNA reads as TGTGCCAGCAGCCCGGTCGGGGTAAACACTGAAGCTTTCTTT.

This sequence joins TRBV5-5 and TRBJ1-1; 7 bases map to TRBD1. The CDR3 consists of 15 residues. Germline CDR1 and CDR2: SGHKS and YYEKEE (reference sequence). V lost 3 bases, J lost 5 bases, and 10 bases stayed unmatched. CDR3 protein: CASSYPGQRGTEAFF. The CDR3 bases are TGTGCCAGCAGCTATCCGGGACAGAGGGGGACTGAAGCTTTCTTT. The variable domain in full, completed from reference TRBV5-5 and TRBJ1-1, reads DAGVTQSPTHLIKTRGQQVTLRCSPISGHKSVSWYQQVLGQGPQFIFQYYEKEERGRGNFPDRFSARQFPNYSSELNVNALLLGDSALYLCASSYPGQRGTEAFFGQGTRLTVV.

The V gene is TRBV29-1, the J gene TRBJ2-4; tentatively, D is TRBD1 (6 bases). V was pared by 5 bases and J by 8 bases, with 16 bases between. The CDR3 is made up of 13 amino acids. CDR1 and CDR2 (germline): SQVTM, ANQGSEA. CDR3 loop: CSVQGHGADIQYF. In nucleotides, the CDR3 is TGCAGCGTTCAGGGACACGGGGCCGACATTCAGTACTTC.

The CDR3 DNA follows: TGTGCCAGCAGCCCCCTAGCGGGTTATGCCAAAAACATTCAGTACTTC. The encoded protein is CASSPLAGYAKNIQYF. The chain has TRBV5-6 and TRBJ2-4; 8 nucleotides agree with TRBD2. CDR1 and CDR2 (germline): SGHDT, YYEEEE. CDR3 size: 16 residues. Unmatched junction bases numbered 7, after V lost 4 bases and J lost 1 base.

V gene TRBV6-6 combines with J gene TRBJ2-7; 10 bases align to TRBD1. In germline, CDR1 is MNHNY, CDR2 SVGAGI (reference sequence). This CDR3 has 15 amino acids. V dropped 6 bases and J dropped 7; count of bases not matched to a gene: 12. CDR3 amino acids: CASRRDRGGDREQYF. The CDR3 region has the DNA TGTGCCAGCAGAAGGGACAGGGGAGGGGACAGGGAGCAGTACTTC.

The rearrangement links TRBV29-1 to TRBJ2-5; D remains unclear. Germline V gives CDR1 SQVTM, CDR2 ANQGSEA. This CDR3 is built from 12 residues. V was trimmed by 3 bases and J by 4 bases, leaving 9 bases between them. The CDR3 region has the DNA TGCAGCGTTGAGCCGAATCCAGAGACCCAGTACTTC. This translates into CSVEPNPETQYF.